A selection of T cell receptor beta chains follows, all from one sample in a study of T-cell memory formation after mild COVID-19. TCRdb recomputed calls from the 5' RACE reads with MiXCR, one row per CDR3 protein. The sample shows hundreds of thousands of distinct CDR3 sequences, roughly 21% of them seen only once. What was sequenced was PBMCs or a T cell subset sorted from them (not recorded which). The receptor set was obtained from an adult woman who had mild COVID-19 (a few samples of this study predate the infection). Cell type and time point are not known. CDR3s include the opening cysteine and the closing phenylalanine or tryptophan. A D gene is named only where the DNA matches it firmly. Rows give clone size only sometimes, using once, few, many, or a class for an expanded clone.

TRBV5-5	.	TRBJ2-5	.	CASSLDHGQETQYF	TGTGCCAGCAGCTTGGATCACGGGCAAGAGACCCAGTACTTC
TRBV12-3/TRBV12-4	TRBD2	TRBJ2-7	many	CASSFTSGSHEQYF	TGTGCCAGCAGTTTTACTAGCGGGAGCCACGAGCAGTACTTC
TRBV19	.	TRBJ1-2	.	CASNSVGGQGNYGYTF	TGTGCCAGTAACTCCGTGGGGGGGCAGGGCAACTATGGCTACACCTTC
TRBV5-1	.	TRBJ1-2	.	CASSLDRGYYGYTF	TGCGCCAGCAGCTTGGATCGGGGCTACTATGGCTACACCTTC
TRBV19	TRBD1	TRBJ1-2	.	CASSIPPDRRGYTF	TGTGCCAGTAGTATTCCCCCGGACAGGCGTGGCTACACCTTC
TRBV4-2	TRBD2	TRBJ2-1	.	CASSQATSGGNEQFF	TGTGCCAGCAGCCAAGCGACTAGCGGGGGAAATGAGCAGTTCTTC
TRBV12-3/TRBV12-4	TRBD2	TRBJ2-3	.	CASSPSPGLAGGRSDTQYF	TGTGCCAGCAGTCCCTCCCCTGGACTAGCGGGGGGACGATCAGATACGCAGTATTTT
TRBV29-1	.	TRBJ2-3	.	CSAQKTGAPDTQYF	TGCAGCGCCCAAAAGACAGGAGCTCCAGATACGCAGTATTTT
TRBV5-6	TRBD1	TRBJ1-5	few	CASSLEGGYQPQHF	TGTGCCAGCAGCTTAGAAGGGGGCTATCAGCCCCAGCATTTT
TRBV29-1	.	TRBJ2-7	few	CSVAPTDYYEQYF	TGCAGCGTTGCCCCGACAGATTACTACGAGCAGTACTTC
TRBV5-1	TRBD1	TRBJ2-7	.	CASSDGTGNPEQYF	TGCGCCAGCAGCGACGGGACAGGTAACCCCGAGCAGTACTTC
TRBV27	.	TRBJ2-1	.	CASSSSSNEQFF	TGTGCCAGCAGTTCTTCTAGCAATGAGCAGTTCTTC
TRBV6-6	TRBD1	TRBJ2-7	few	CASALGDSSYEQYF	TGTGCCAGCGCTTTGGGGGACAGCTCCTACGAGCAGTACTTC
TRBV7-3	TRBD1	TRBJ1-1	few	CASSLNGTGRWDTEAFF	TGTGCCAGCAGCTTAAACGGGACAGGCCGGTGGGACACTGAAGCTTTCTTT
TRBV5-4	TRBD2	TRBJ2-1	.	CASSGAASGRSGDNEQFF	TGTGCCAGCAGCGGGGCGGCTAGCGGGAGATCGGGCGACAATGAGCAGTTCTTC
TRBV4-3	.	TRBJ2-3	.	CASSHARDFTTDTQYF	TGCGCCAGCAGCCATGCCCGGGACTTCACTACAGATACGCAGTATTTT
TRBV24-1	.	TRBJ2-2	.	CATSDLGGQTTGELFF	TGTGCCACCAGTGATTTGGGGGGGCAGACCACCGGGGAGCTGTTTTTT
TRBV27	.	TRBJ2-1	.	CASSVTSGGNEQFF	TGTGCCAGCAGTGTGACTAGTGGTGGCAATGAGCAGTTCTTC
TRBV6-6	.	TRBJ2-1	.	CASSRVESRNEQFF	TGTGCCAGCAGCAGGGTGGAAAGTCGGAATGAGCAGTTCTTC
TRBV4-1	.	TRBJ2-7	.	CASSQDRTSGPLDEQYF	TGCGCCAGCAGCCAAGATAGAACTAGTGGACCACTCGACGAGCAGTACTTC
TRBV19	TRBD1	TRBJ2-1	.	CASKGETGVYNEQFF	TGTGCCAGTAAGGGGGAGACAGGGGTCTACAATGAGCAGTTCTTC
TRBV5-1	.	TRBJ1-1	.	CASSFPGSRGSNTEAFF	TGCGCCAGCAGCTTCCCCGGGTCGCGAGGATCGAACACTGAAGCTTTCTTT
TRBV15	.	TRBJ2-3	.	CATSRDWDTQYF	TGTGCCACCAGCAGAGATTGGGATACGCAGTATTTT
TRBV3-1	TRBD1	TRBJ2-7	.	CASSRDRTSYEQYF	TGTGCCAGCAGCCGGGACAGGACTTCCTACGAGCAGTACTTC
TRBV12-3/TRBV12-4	TRBD1	TRBJ1-5	many	CASSLTGGQPQHF	TGTGCCAGCAGTCTGACAGGGGGACAGCCCCAGCATTTT
TRBV20-1	.	TRBJ1-1	few	CSASPVRFSAEAFF	TGCAGTGCTAGCCCAGTAAGATTTAGCGCTGAAGCTTTCTTT
TRBV11-3	.	TRBJ2-1	few	CASSLGRPSYNEQFF	TGTGCCAGCAGCTTAGGGCGCCCCTCCTACAATGAGCAGTTCTTC
TRBV4-2	.	TRBJ2-7	many	CASSSAPFFNGTYEQYF	TGTGCCAGCAGCTCAGCCCCCTTTTTCAACGGAACCTACGAGCAGTACTTC
TRBV4-3	.	TRBJ2-7	.	CASSQDLPGTETYEQYF	TGCGCCAGCAGCCAAGATCTACCGGGAACGGAGACCTACGAGCAGTACTTC
TRBV5-1	TRBD2	TRBJ2-1	few	CASSSTRTSGVGSRYNEQFF	TGCGCCAGCAGCTCCACTCGGACTAGCGGGGTCGGATCTCGGTACAATGAGCAGTTCTTC
TRBV6-5	.	TRBJ2-5	few	CASPPKVPQETQYF	TGTGCCAGCCCGCCCAAGGTGCCTCAAGAGACCCAGTACTTC
TRBV6-1	TRBD2	TRBJ2-1	.	CASSDRLAGVYEQFF	TGTGCCAGCAGTGATAGGCTAGCGGGAGTCTATGAGCAGTTCTTC
TRBV12-3/TRBV12-4	.	TRBJ2-3	few	CASRRQIPSTDTQYF	TGTGCCAGCAGGCGACAGATACCCAGCACAGATACGCAGTATTTT
TRBV12-3/TRBV12-4	.	TRBJ1-1	few	CASSLDQALNTEAFF	TGTGCCAGCAGTTTAGACCAGGCCCTGAACACTGAAGCTTTCTTT
TRBV20-1	.	TRBJ1-1	.	CSATNQGNTEAFF	TGCAGTGCTACGAATCAGGGAAACACTGAAGCTTTCTTT
TRBV20-1	.	TRBJ1-1	.	CSAKYREAAFF	TGCAGTGCTAAGTACAGGGAGGCGGCTTTCTTT
TRBV3-1	.	TRBJ1-5	.	CASSPSPDQPQHF	TGTGCCAGCAGCCCGAGTCCCGATCAGCCCCAGCATTTT
TRBV5-1	TRBD2	TRBJ2-4	few	CASSSGGGLVIQYF	TGCGCCAGCAGCTCGGGAGGGGGTCTTGTTATTCAGTACTTC
TRBV11-2	.	TRBJ2-2	.	CASSLPERVAGELFF	TGTGCCAGCAGCTTGCCAGAAAGGGTGGCCGGGGAGCTGTTTTTT
TRBV15	.	TRBJ1-2	few	CATSRAPPRRYGYTF	TGTGCCACCAGCAGAGCCCCTCCTCGCCGCTATGGCTACACCTTC
TRBV3-1	.	TRBJ1-1	.	CASSLLKGTEAFF	TGTGCCAGCAGCCTGCTGAAAGGTACTGAAGCTTTCTTT
TRBV7-3	.	TRBJ2-3	.	CASSLGVLRETDTQYF	TGTGCCAGCAGCTTAGGTGTGTTGAGGGAGACAGATACGCAGTATTTT
TRBV3-1	TRBD2	TRBJ2-1	.	CASSGLAGIEQFF	TGTGCCAGCAGCGGGCTAGCGGGGATTGAGCAGTTCTTC
TRBV7-2	.	TRBJ1-5	.	CASSLGQGMGQPQHF	TGTGCCAGCAGCTTAGGGCAGGGGATGGGTCAGCCCCAGCATTTT
TRBV4-2	TRBD2	TRBJ2-7	few	CASTLGGEYSYEQYF	TGTGCCAGCACACTGGGGGGGGAGTATTCCTACGAGCAGTACTTC
TRBV15	.	TRBJ1-2	.	CATRTVQGTGYGYTF	TGTGCCACCAGGACCGTACAGGGCACCGGCTATGGCTACACCTTC